This TCR beta chain came from a study of cytomegalovirus exposure and HLA in healthy donors. Amplification used 60 Vbeta primers and 13 Jbeta primers. Sequencing was performed with immunoSEQ multiplex PCR; in TCRdb, only in-frame clones are kept and a portion is missing. The table records under 200,000 clones, about 79% of them present only once. Comment on this clone: Its antigen remains unidentified.

Study observations and caveats: Data from an earlier analysis indicated that most TCR beta V segments were productive either about 90% or about 30% of the time.

CDR1 and CDR2 (germline): SGHRS, YFSETQ. The CDR3 sequence is 13 residues long. Trimming removed 4 bases from V and 7 bases from J; junction bases left unmatched: 7. The material sequenced was PBMCs. This TCR derives from a man aged 50-59 years in good health and CMV-seropositive. The chain is built from TRBV5-1 and TRBJ1-2; 7 bases align to TRBD1. CDR3 loop: CASSLQGDSGYTF. The CDR3 DNA reads as TGCGCCAGCAGCCTCCAGGGGGACTCTGGCTACACCTTC.